These 12 T cell receptor beta chains share one sample of origin, sequenced in a study of cytomegalovirus exposure and HLA in healthy donors. PCR involved 60 Vbeta and 13 Jbeta primers. Produced via immunoSEQ multiplex PCR; TCRdb's table is partial and in-frame only. The table has 97,000 or so clones, around 57% seen once. The source material was PBMCs. Receptors originate from a human donor in good health.

The chain couples TRBV28 to TRBJ2-7, with a tentative D call TRBD2 (5 bases). CDR1 is MDHEN, CDR2 SYDVKM, per germline. Trimming took 7 bases from V and 0 from J, leaving 13 bases between them. The CDR3 has 14 residues. CDR3 DNA: TGTGCCAGCACACAGCCCGGACTCTCCTACGAGCAGTACTTC. It encodes CASTQPGLSYEQYF.

The DNA of the CDR3 is TGTGCCAGCAGCTTAGGGGACAGGGGGCTTTCTGAAGATACGCAGTATTTT. Translation: CASSLGDRGLSEDTQYF. The chain combines TRBV11-3 with TRBJ2-3, with TRBD1 identical over 12 bases. Germline CDR1 and CDR2: SGHNT and YENEEA. With V trimmed by 1 base and J by 5 bases, 7 bases remained unmatched. CDR3 size: 17 residues.

In the case of this clone: A read error may produce the germline difference seen at one junction end. Other DNA sequences in this sample translate to the same CDR3. V and J are TRBV18 and TRBJ1-4; D not certain. CDR1 is KGHSH and CDR2 is LQKENI in the germline V gene. The CDR3 loop spans 14 amino acids. The CDR3 region has the DNA TGTGCCAGCTCTCCGTCTGCAACTAATGAAAAATTGTTTTTT. Amino acids: CASSPSATNEKLFF.

J is TRBJ2-7 and V is TRBV11-2; D unresolved. The V end was cut by 5 bases, the J end by 4 bases, with 6 bases between. This CDR3 comprises 11 residues. CDR1 is SGHAT and CDR2 is FQNNGV in the germline V gene. CDR3 sequence: CASSITYEQYF. The CDR3 coding sequence is TGTGCCAGCAGCATCACTTACGAGCAGTACTTC.

The chain is built from TRBV19 and TRBJ2-1; no firm D call. The V gene's germline CDR1 is LNHDA and CDR2 SQIVND (reference sequence). The CDR3 has 15 amino acids. Deletions cut 0 bases from V and 3 bases from J, with 9 bases between. Here the CDR3 reads CASSIDLGDYNEQFF. The CDR3 DNA reads as TGTGCCAGTAGTATAGATCTCGGAGACTACAATGAGCAGTTCTTC.

Only a few counts were recorded for this clone. This chain links TRBV13 with TRBJ2-1; D gene uncertain. Germline V gene lookup returns CDR1 PRHDT and CDR2 FYEKMQ (reference sequence). V was clipped by 6 bases and J by 2 bases, with 14 bases between them. CDR3 length: 15 residues. CDR3 region: CASRSMRIPYNEQFF. CDR3 nucleotide sequence: TGTGCCAGCAGGTCCATGCGGATCCCCTACAATGAGCAGTTCTTC.

The chain combines TRBV6-1 with TRBJ1-5, with D perhaps TRBD1 (6 bases). The germline V gene encodes CDR1 MNHNS and CDR2 SASEGT. The CDR3 has 16 amino acids. The V end lost 2 bases, the J end lost 2 bases, and 13 bases lay between the germline ends. CDR3 sequence: CASSELGGAGNQPQHF. For the CDR3, the DNA is TGTGCCAGCAGTGAATTGGGGGGGGCTGGCAATCAGCCCCAGCATTTT.

This clone was detected only a few times. The chain employs TRBV21-1 and TRBJ2-7; the table's D call of TRBD1 was not tested on the DNA. TRBV21-1 is an annotated pseudogene. The CDR3 has 14 amino acids. CDR3 loop: CASSGDSFPYEQYF. In DNA form, the CDR3 reads TGTGCCAGCAGCGGGGACAGTTTTCCTTACGAGCAGTACTTC.

This clone was seen a single time. The rearrangement links TRBV7-9 to TRBJ2-2; a possible D gene is TRBD2 (5 bases). The germline CDR1 and CDR2 sequences are SEHNR and FQNEAQ (reference sequence). The CDR3 has 13 amino acids. V was cut by 10 bases and J by 4 bases, with 13 bases left in between. The CDR3 here is CATLLVRTGELFF. In DNA form, the CDR3 reads TGTGCCACCCTACTAGTTCGCACCGGGGAGCTGTTTTTT.

This chain uses TRBV28 with TRBJ2-7, with TRBD2 matching over 13 bases. The germline V gene has CDR1 MDHEN and CDR2 SYDVKM. The CDR3 length is 17 residues. The trim removed 4 bases at V and 1 base at J, leaving 7 bases unmatched. CDR3 in amino acids: CASSSYRLAGGSYEQYF. As DNA, the CDR3 is TGTGCCAGCAGTTCCTACCGACTAGCGGGAGGTTCCTACGAGCAGTACTTC.

The chain carries TRBV2 and TRBJ2-5; 7 nucleotides line up with TRBD2. V dropped 6 bases and J dropped 2; count of bases not matched to a gene: 9. The germline gives CDR1 SNHLY, CDR2 FYNNEI. This CDR3 is built from 15 residues. The CDR3 bases are TGTGCCAGCAGCCCGCACGGGACTACTCAAGAGACCCAGTACTTC. Its protein product is CASSPHGTTQETQYF.

The rearrangement uses TRBV19 and TRBJ2-7; D might be TRBD2 (6 bases). The germline CDR1 and CDR2 sequences are LNHDA and SQIVND (reference sequence). Trimming took off 3 bases at V and 1 base at J, with 16 bases between the two ends. This CDR3 contains 16 residues. CDR3 region: CASSMASGVLSYEQYF. DNA of the CDR3: TGTGCCAGTAGTATGGCGTCGGGGGTTCTATCCTACGAGCAGTACTTC.